The rows below give T cell receptor beta chains drawn from one sample of a study of T cell repertoires and HLA-DP antigens. Data came from immunoSEQ multiplex PCR; TCRdb stores just in-frame clones and leaves some out. The table includes around 90,000 clones, more than 75% detected once. These receptors are not linked to any known antigen. The material sequenced was CD4+ T cells from PBMCs. The receptors derive from a man aged 50-60 years in good health and CMV-seronegative. Both conserved end residues are part of each CDR3. Fields, in order: V gene, clone size, J gene, D gene, CDR3 protein, CDR3 DNA. The D gene is left open where the match is weak. Size tells how often a clone was seen (once, few, many) or the class of an expanded clone, and some rows leave it out.

TRBV18,NA,TRBJ1-3,TRBD1,CASSPGLTGGNTIYF,TGTGCCAGCTCACCGGGACTAACAGGGGGGAACACCATATATTTT
TRBV7-9,once,TRBJ1-2,NA,CASSLNANYGYTF,TGTGCCAGCAGCCTGAATGCGAACTATGGCTACACCTTC
TRBV11-2,NA,TRBJ2-5,TRBD1,CASSLRGRILQETQYF,TGTGCCAGCAGCTTAAGGGGGCGTATTCTACAAGAGACCCAGTACTTC
TRBV9,NA,TRBJ1-2,NA,CASSVDSSGYGYTF,TGTGCCAGCAGCGTAGATAGTTCGGGCTATGGCTACACCTTC
TRBV7-7,NA,TRBJ2-5,NA,CASSHGQSKETQYF,TGTGCTAGCAGTCACGGACAGAGTAAAGAGACCCAGTACTTC
TRBV5-1,NA,TRBJ1-2,NA,CASNLGASDYGYTF,TGCGCCAGCAATTTGGGGGCCTCCGACTATGGCTACACCTTC
TRBV30,NA,TRBJ2-6,NA,CAWTGVGANVLTF,TGTGCCTGGACAGGGGTCGGGGCCAACGTCCTGACTTTC
TRBV6-4,NA,TRBJ2-3,TRBD1,CASSPGTGFGADTQYF,TGTGCCAGCAGTCCCGGGACAGGGTTCGGCGCAGATACGCAGTATTTT
TRBV5-1,few,TRBJ1-2,NA,CASSLDGTYGYTF,TGCGCCAGCAGCCTGGACGGTACCTATGGCTACACCTTC
TRBV5-1,NA,TRBJ2-1,NA,CASSAEVGKGNEQFF,TGCGCCAGCAGCGCTGAGGTGGGAAAGGGGAATGAGCAGTTCTTC
TRBV27,NA,TRBJ2-1,TRBD2,CASGGLAHYNEQFF,TGTGCCAGCGGGGGACTAGCGCATTACAATGAGCAGTTCTTC
TRBV5-5,NA,TRBJ2-5,TRBD1,CASSQKLGGETQYF,TGTGCCAGCAGCCAAAAACTAGGGGGCGAGACCCAGTACTTC
TRBV5-6,NA,TRBJ2-5,NA,CASTPTAGGEETQYF,TGTGCCAGCACCCCTACTGCAGGGGGGGAGGAGACCCAGTACTTC
TRBV6-1,once,TRBJ1-1,TRBD1,CASSDQGQANTEAFF,TGTGCCAGCAGTGACCAAGGACAGGCTAACACTGAAGCTTTCTTT
TRBV2,NA,TRBJ1-5,NA,CASTQGTGQPQHF,TGTGCCAGCACCCAGGGGACGGGTCAGCCCCAGCATTTT
TRBV27,NA,TRBJ2-3,TRBD1,CASSARQGPDTQYF,TGTGCCAGCAGTGCCCGACAGGGACCAGATACGCAGTATTTT
TRBV28,NA,TRBJ2-5,TRBD1,CASSEDRDETQYF,TGTGCCAGCAGTGAGGACAGGGATGAGACCCAGTACTTC
TRBV2,NA,TRBJ1-1,NA,CASRGVQLREAFF,TGTGCCAGCAGAGGAGTCCAATTGCGTGAAGCTTTCTTT
TRBV4-2,NA,TRBJ2-1,TRBD1,CASSPGQGAKNEQFF,TGTGCCAGCAGCCCCGGACAGGGGGCTAAGAATGAGCAGTTCTTC
TRBV14,NA,TRBJ1-1,NA,CASSPNRVQGTEAFF,TGTGCCAGCAGCCCGAACAGGGTTCAAGGCACTGAAGCTTTCTTT
TRBV7-9,NA,TRBJ1-1,NA,CASSLDEAFF,TGTGCCAGCAGCTTAGATGAAGCTTTCTTT
TRBV15,NA,TRBJ2-2,NA,CATSRGGSANTGELFF,TGTGCCACCAGCAGAGGTGGGAGCGCGAACACCGGGGAGCTGTTTTTT
TRBV11-2,NA,TRBJ2-1,NA,CASSFYRLPFKTGNNEQFF,TGTGCCAGCAGCTTTTACCGACTCCCTTTCAAAACAGGAAACAATGAGCAGTTCTTC
TRBV18,NA,TRBJ2-1,TRBD1,CASSPPGPGTGTAKTSYNEQFF,TGTGCCAGCTCACCACCAGGACCCGGGACAGGGACCGCGAAGACCTCCTACAATGAGCAGTTCTTC
TRBV7-2,few,TRBJ1-1,NA,CASSLQGRNTEAFF,TGTGCCAGCAGCTTGCAGGGCCGGAACACTGAAGCTTTCTTT
TRBV30,NA,TRBJ1-6,NA,CAWSVGGASYNSPLHF,TGTGCCTGGAGTGTAGGAGGGGCATCCTATAATTCACCCCTCCACTTT
TRBV28,NA,TRBJ2-2,NA,CASSFRQTTGELFF,TGTGCCAGCAGTTTTCGACAGACCACCGGGGAGCTGTTTTTT
TRBV19,NA,TRBJ1-6,NA,CASSDDLNSPLHF,TGTGCCAGTAGTGACGATTTGAATTCACCCCTCCACTTT
TRBV19,NA,TRBJ2-2,NA,CASSIERNTGELFF,TGTGCCAGTAGTATAGAAAGGAACACCGGGGAGCTGTTTTTT
TRBV7-9,NA,TRBJ2-3,NA,CASSLGGFSTDTQYF,TGTGCCAGCAGCTTAGGGGGGTTCTCCACAGATACGCAGTATTTT
TRBV7-9,NA,TRBJ2-7,TRBD2,CASSLDSLGLAAYEQYF,TGTGCCAGCAGCTTAGATTCATTGGGACTAGCGGCGTACGAGCAGTACTTC